The rows below give T cell receptor beta chains drawn from one sample of a study of blood T cell repertoires in COVID-19. Sequencing was performed with immunoSEQ multiplex PCR; in TCRdb, only in-frame clones are kept and a portion is missing. The data show 200,000 to 250,000 clones, 75% to 85% seen once. Input material: PBMCs or T cells enriched from blood (not recorded which). These receptors came from a man aged 30-40 years with acute COVID-19. Each CDR3 is given without its conserved first and last residue. Each record gives: V gene, CDR3 length, CDR3 protein.

v_call: TRBV10-2
cdr3_length: 14
cdr3_aa: ASKPGTSGGRNEQF

v_call: TRBV19
cdr3_length: 17
cdr3_aa: ASSPPGGRNRASGNTIY

v_call: TRBV6-1
cdr3_length: 14
cdr3_aa: ASSEAPAGTSRGYT

v_call: TRBV29-1
cdr3_length: 12
cdr3_aa: SVEKGEGTDTQY

v_call: TRBV5-5
cdr3_length: 14
cdr3_aa: ASSFPELGGGRPQH

v_call: TRBV6-6
cdr3_length: 13
cdr3_aa: ASSYSTGIGSEQY

v_call: TRBV30
cdr3_length: 10
cdr3_aa: AGSGQTYGYT

v_call: TRBV5-1
cdr3_length: 11
cdr3_aa: ASSPSGKETQY

v_call: TRBV12-3/TRBV12-4
cdr3_length: 11
cdr3_aa: ASSPISGSGYT

v_call: TRBV3-1/TRBV3-2
cdr3_length: 15
cdr3_aa: ASSQVLEEQGVETQY

v_call: TRBV30
cdr3_length: 11
cdr3_aa: AWTRQGVYEQY

v_call: TRBV27
cdr3_length: 16
cdr3_aa: ATLDRVTTGASNYGYT

v_call: TRBV19
cdr3_length: 11
cdr3_aa: ASRQEFTDTQY

v_call: TRBV7-9
cdr3_length: 15
cdr3_aa: ASSLAGTGHLNEKLF

v_call: TRBV19
cdr3_length: 11
cdr3_aa: ASNKGLEGEQF

v_call: TRBV20-1
cdr3_length: 9
cdr3_aa: SVMATGEAF

v_call: TRBV6-5
cdr3_length: 13
cdr3_aa: ASSFGTGWGNTIY

v_call: TRBV28
cdr3_length: 15
cdr3_aa: ASSWGFSGGFQETQY

v_call: TRBV6-5
cdr3_length: 13
cdr3_aa: ASRVTSGVYVEQF

v_call: TRBV19
cdr3_length: 15
cdr3_aa: ASSYYRTSGNTDTQY

v_call: TRBV28
cdr3_length: 12
cdr3_aa: ASSFQDGVYGYT

v_call: TRBV10-3
cdr3_length: 12
cdr3_aa: AISLAGGYNEQF

v_call: TRBV11-2
cdr3_length: 12
cdr3_aa: ASSWATGGTEAF

v_call: TRBV5-1
cdr3_length: 13
cdr3_aa: ASRQEGSGNSPLH

v_call: TRBV7-2
cdr3_length: 14
cdr3_aa: ASSPNLGQGGNEQF

v_call: TRBV4-2
cdr3_length: 14
cdr3_aa: ASSQESGATNEKLF

v_call: TRBV6-1
cdr3_length: 11
cdr3_aa: ASSDNYLYEQY

v_call: TRBV6-5
cdr3_length: 11
cdr3_aa: ASRRGSYYEQY

v_call: TRBV14
cdr3_length: 13
cdr3_aa: ASSISGTGYNEQF

v_call: TRBV11-2
cdr3_length: 14
cdr3_aa: ASSLEPRQEYYEQY

v_call: TRBV27
cdr3_length: 15
cdr3_aa: ASSLRGRNPNTGELF

v_call: TRBV12-3/TRBV12-4
cdr3_length: 11
cdr3_aa: ASSFGRDYEQY

v_call: TRBV29-1
cdr3_length: 8
cdr3_aa: SARREKLF

v_call: TRBV6-4
cdr3_length: 13
cdr3_aa: ASSDTSGAYNEQF

v_call: TRBV9
cdr3_length: 15
cdr3_aa: ASSAPLFANSGNTIY

v_call: TRBV28
cdr3_length: 11
cdr3_aa: ASNDRATGELF

v_call: TRBV6-4
cdr3_length: 15
cdr3_aa: ASSDKQGSRSDEKLF

v_call: TRBV5-5
cdr3_length: 14
cdr3_aa: ASSLGDRVANYGYT

v_call: TRBV3-1/TRBV3-2
cdr3_length: 14
cdr3_aa: ASSPMTGAGNTEAF

v_call: TRBV3-1/TRBV3-2
cdr3_length: 18
cdr3_aa: ASSQDREGGLARPKETQY

v_call: TRBV6-6
cdr3_length: 15
cdr3_aa: ASSQLLLAGRKETQY

v_call: TRBV15
cdr3_length: 15
cdr3_aa: ATRIWAGGMMNTEAF

v_call: TRBV9
cdr3_length: 14
cdr3_aa: ASSEHRSSSGNTIY